A single sample is the source of the 26 T cell receptor beta chains below, sequenced in a study of T cell clones after liver transplantation. The repertoire was sequenced with immunoSEQ multiplex PCR; TCRdb's copy has only in-frame clones and lacks some. This table has 93,000 or so clones, about 86% appearing once. This specimen was CD4+ T cells from blood, taken roughly 50 months after liver transplant. The receptors shown here come from a human patient who received a liver transplant. Some T cells may be graft donor cells.

The rearrangement links TRBV28 to TRBJ2-1, with 7 bases fitting TRBD2. V dropped 3 bases and J dropped 7; count of bases not matched to a gene: 9. The CDR3 length is 15 residues. The germline gives CDR1 MDHEN, CDR2 SYDVKM. CDR3 nucleotide sequence: TGTGCCAGCAGTTTGGCGGGAGCTGGAAGAAATGAGCAGTTCTTC. Encoded protein: CASSLAGAGRNEQFF.

The chain carries TRBV18 and TRBJ2-5; 7 bases agree with TRBD2. There are 15 residues in the CDR3. Germline V gene data show CDR1 as KGHSH and CDR2 as LQKENI. V gave up 2 bases and J gave up 4 bases; unmatched junction bases: 7. CDR3 DNA: TGTGCCAGCTCACCAGGCGGGGGTAATGGAGAGACCCAGTACTTC. It yields the protein CASSPGGGNGETQYF.

The chain uses TRBV11-1 and TRBJ2-7; perhaps TRBD1 as D (5 bases). The CDR3 spans 13 residues. Trimming shortened V by 5 bases and J by 2 bases, and 10 bases separated the two germline ends. The germline gives CDR1 SGHAT, CDR2 FQDESV (reference sequence). The CDR3 nucleotides are TGTGCCAGCAGCGCCGAGGACACCTACGAGCAGTACTTC. Encoded protein: CASSAEDTYEQYF.

The sample holds a few counts of this clone. This chain uses TRBV7-3 with TRBJ2-1, with no clear D. The CDR3 is 13 amino acids. The V gene lost 1 base and the J gene lost 9 bases, with 10 bases spanning the gap. Germline V CDR1 and CDR2: SGHTA, FQGTGA. DNA for the CDR3: TGTGCCAGCAGCTTAATGTCGGGTCCTGAGCAGTTCTTC. Translated, it gives CASSLMSGPEQFF.

In its sample, this clone was seen a few times. The J gene is TRBJ1-3, the V gene TRBV9; perhaps TRBD1 as D (5 bases). Germline-derived CDR1 and CDR2 are SGDLS and YYNGEE. The CDR3 contains 13 residues. V dropped 4 bases and J dropped 2 bases, with 7 bases sitting between them. The CDR3 region is CASSQGPGNTIYF. DNA for the CDR3: TGTGCCAGCAGCCAGGGTCCTGGAAACACCATATATTTT. The variable domain in full, with the rest retrieved from reference TRBV9 and TRBJ1-3, is DSGVTQTPKHLITATGQRVTLRCSPRSGDLSVYWYQQSLDQGLQFLIQYYNGEERAKGNILERFSAQQFPDLHSELNLSSLELGDSALYFCASSQGPGNTIYFGEGSWLTVV.

The CDR3 loop is CASSFGGTGRYEQYF. The CDR3 DNA follows: TGTGCCAGCAGCTTTGGAGGAACAGGGAGGTACGAGCAGTACTTC. The chain couples TRBV7-2 to TRBJ2-7; tentatively, D is TRBD1 or TRBD2 (6 bases each). V lost 3 bases and J 4 bases, leaving 16 bases between the germline ends. Germline CDR1 is SGHTA and CDR2 is FQGNSA. There are 15 residues in the CDR3.

The chain recombines TRBV25-1 with TRBJ1-5, with D possibly matching TRBD1 (6 bases). Between the trimmed V and J ends, which lost 4 bases and 7 bases, there was a span of 14 bases. Germline V gene sequence: CDR1 MGHDK, CDR2 SYGVNS. This CDR3 region has 14 residues. The CDR3 loop is CASSGGAVFQPQHF. CDR3 bases: TGTGCCAGCAGTGGGGGGGCAGTCTTCCAGCCCCAGCATTTT.

On this clone: Other nucleotide sequences from this sample produce the same CDR3. The chain joins TRBV29-1 to TRBJ2-3; D ambiguous. Germline V lookup: CDR1 SQVTM, CDR2 ANQGSEA. The CDR3 extends over 10 amino acids. V dropped 6 bases and J dropped 1 base, with 2 bases sitting between them. The CDR3 DNA reads as TGCAGCGTGGGCACAGATACGCAGTATTTT. Translation gives CSVGTDTQYF.

This chain uses TRBV15 with TRBJ1-1, with a tentative D call TRBD1 (5 bases). Trimming stripped 7 bases from V and 4 bases from J, with 13 bases between. CDR3 size: 13 residues. Germline CDR1 is LNHNV and CDR2 is YYDKDF (reference sequence). CDR3 sequence reads: CATTGPGGTEAFF. For the CDR3, the DNA is TGTGCCACCACGGGTCCGGGGGGCACTGAAGCTTTCTTT.

The rearrangement uses TRBV6-5 and TRBJ1-2; D might be TRBD1 (6 bases). Per the germline V gene, CDR1 is MNHEY and CDR2 is SVGAGI. CDR3 length: 15 residues. With 6 bases removed from V and 6 bases from J, the gap between germline ends came to 20 bases. CDR3 in amino acids: CASSTTLIPGDGYTF. CDR3 nucleotide sequence: TGTGCCAGCAGCACTACGTTAATTCCAGGGGATGGCTACACCTTC.

The chain links TRBV7-6 to TRBJ1-1, with 7 bases identical to TRBD1. The germline V gene encodes CDR1 SGHVS and CDR2 FNYEAQ. V lost 5 bases to trimming and J lost 8 bases; unmatched junction nucleotides: 5. This CDR3 has 12 residues. CDR3 loop: CASSPGQNEAFF. Here the CDR3 DNA reads TGTGCCAGCAGCCCGGGACAGAACGAAGCTTTCTTT.

This rearrangement joins TRBV4-2 to TRBJ2-1; D is unresolved. CDR3 size: 17 residues. Germline V lookup: CDR1 LGHNA, CDR2 YNFKEQ. V dropped 0 bases and J dropped 5 bases, with 17 bases sitting between them. Written as DNA, the CDR3 is TGTGCCAGCAGCCAAGATCTCGAACGGGCCCGTGACAATGAGCAGTTCTTC. Amino acids: CASSQDLERARDNEQFF.

CDR3 DNA sequence: TGTGCCAGCAGTTACTCGCCTAGCGGGAGGCTCAATGAGCAGTTCTTC. Amino acids: CASSYSPSGRLNEQFF. The V call is TRBV6-5, the J call TRBJ2-1, with TRBD2 matching 11 bases. This CDR3 has 16 amino acids. V lost 0 bases and J lost 6; bases outside the gene matches: 4. Germline CDR1 MNHEY, CDR2 SVGAGI.

This chain links TRBV10-2 with TRBJ2-1; TRBD1 aligns across 8 bases. This CDR3 is 14 amino acids long. Germline V gene data show CDR1 as WSHSY and CDR2 as SAAADI. J gave up 3 bases and V 8 bases, and 6 bases lay outside the gene matches. For the CDR3, the DNA is TGCGCCAGCCGTAGGACAGGGATCTACAATGAGCAGTTCTTC. Its translation is CASRRTGIYNEQFF.

This clone has only a few counts. V usage is TRBV7-7 and J usage is TRBJ2-2; no reliable D call. Germline CDR1 is SSHAT and CDR2 is FNYEAQ (reference sequence). The length of the CDR3 is 12 residues. The V gene lost 5 bases and the J gene lost 7 bases, with 8 bases spanning the gap. The CDR3 is CASSPPGGELFF. CDR3 nucleotides: TGTGCCAGCAGCCCACCCGGCGGGGAGCTGTTTTTT.

The chain couples TRBV6-1 to TRBJ2-7; D gene ambiguous. V shed 5 bases and J shed 7 bases, with 12 bases lying between them. The CDR3 extends over 12 amino acids. Germline CDR1 reads MNHNS; CDR2 reads SASEGT. The CDR3 protein is CASSSDIREQYF. The CDR3 nucleotides read TGTGCCAGCAGTAGCGACATTAGAGAGCAGTACTTC.

This clone has only one observation. The V gene is TRBV30, the J gene TRBJ1-1, with D unclear. The CDR3 is 14 residues long. The V end lost 3 bases, the J end lost 1 base, and 12 bases lay between the germline ends. Germline-derived CDR1 and CDR2 are GTSNPN and SVGIG (reference sequence). CDR3 loop: CAWSVGGRNTEAFF. CDR3 DNA: TGTGCCTGGAGCGTAGGAGGGCGGAACACTGAAGCTTTCTTT. Variable domain in full (rest from reference TRBV30 and TRBJ1-1): SQTIHQWPATLVQPVGSPLSLECTVEGTSNPNLYWYRQAAGRGLQLLFYSVGIGQISSEVPQNLSASRPQDRQFILSSKKLLLSDSGFYLCAWSVGGRNTEAFFGQGTRLTVV.

This clone has only one observation. The V gene is TRBV10-3, the J gene TRBJ2-3; TRBD1 matches at 9 bases. The V segment lost 7 bases and the J segment 3 bases; nucleotides outside the gene matches: 8. The CDR3 extends over 15 amino acids. Germline-derived CDR1 and CDR2 are ENHRY and SYGVKD. The CDR3 spells CAIMSGQGRTDTQYF. CDR3 nucleotide sequence: TGTGCCATCATGAGCGGACAGGGGAGGACAGATACGCAGTATTTT.

The rearrangement joins TRBV2 to TRBJ2-7; the match to TRBD1 covers 10 bases. Germline V gene lookup returns CDR1 SNHLY and CDR2 FYNNEI. The CDR3 has 14 residues. V trimming: 6 bases; J trimming: 4 bases; junction bases outside the gene matches: 6. The CDR3 protein is CASSRDRGWYEQYF. The CDR3 coding sequence is TGTGCCAGCAGCCGGGACAGGGGATGGTACGAGCAGTACTTC.

This chain links TRBV2 with TRBJ2-7, with D possibly being TRBD1 (6 bases). The CDR3 length is 14 residues. Germline V CDR1 and CDR2: SNHLY, FYNNEI. Trimming shortened V by 7 bases and J by 5 bases, and 18 bases separated the two germline ends. The CDR3 reads CASKGKTGYHEQYF. The CDR3 DNA sequence: TGTGCCAGCAAGGGTAAAACAGGGTACCACGAGCAGTACTTC.

J is TRBJ2-1 and V is TRBV7-3; D gene uncertain. The CDR3 is made up of 15 amino acids. The V and J ends lost 2 bases and 0 bases respectively, with 8 bases between them. Germline V gene lookup returns CDR1 SGHTA and CDR2 FQGTGA. The CDR3: CASSLFKGSYNEQFF. The DNA for the CDR3 is TGTGCCAGCAGCTTATTCAAGGGCTCCTACAATGAGCAGTTCTTC.

V and J are TRBV6-5 and TRBJ2-3, with D maybe TRBD2 (7 bases). CDR3 length equals 13 residues. Germline CDR1 is MNHEY and CDR2 is SVGAGI. Trimming took off 6 bases at V and 6 bases at J, with 13 bases between the two ends. This chain's CDR3 is CASSPGGPDTQYF. For the CDR3, the DNA is TGTGCCAGCAGCCCCGGGGGGCCGGATACGCAGTATTTT.

This chain connects TRBV18 to TRBJ1-2, with 9 nucleotides matching TRBD1. Trimming at V came to 3 bases and at J to 6 bases, leaving 17 bases not matched to a gene. Germline CDR1 is KGHSH and CDR2 is LQKENI. The CDR3 extends over 18 amino acids. The CDR3 spells CASSPQGGQGLGGDGYTF. CDR3 DNA sequence: TGTGCCAGCTCACCTCAGGGGGGACAGGGCCTCGGGGGCGATGGCTACACCTTC.

V usage is TRBV7-6 and J usage is TRBJ1-6, with 7 positions matching TRBD1. The CDR3 runs 17 residues. Germline V gene lookup returns CDR1 SGHVS and CDR2 FNYEAQ. With V trimmed by 2 bases and J by 8 bases, 12 bases remained unmatched. The CDR3 here is CASSLTGVARLYSPLHF. In nucleotides, the CDR3 is TGTGCCAGCAGCTTAACAGGGGTAGCTCGCCTTTATTCACCCCTCCACTTT.

V usage is TRBV6-1 and J usage is TRBJ1-5; no definite D call. Germline V gene lookup returns CDR1 MNHNS and CDR2 SASEGT. Trimming left V 1 base short and J 4 bases short, with 5 bases between. This CDR3 has 13 residues. Here the CDR3 DNA reads TGTGCCAGCAGTGAAGAGGCGAATCAGCCCCAGCATTTT. This encodes CASSEEANQPQHF.

The chain couples TRBV18 to TRBJ2-7; tentatively, D is TRBD1 (5 bases). Germline CDR1 and CDR2: KGHSH and LQKENI. Trimming shortened V by 3 bases and J by 2 bases, and 14 bases separated the two germline ends. This CDR3 spans 15 amino acids. CDR3 DNA sequence: TGTGCCAGCTCACCTCAGCTTGACAGTCCCTACGAGCAGTACTTC. This sequence encodes CASSPQLDSPYEQYF.